Below, one T cell receptor (beta chain) is given with its context. The antigen remains undetermined. The data stem from a study of blood T cells in healthy people across ages. Together with a sample-barcoded 5' primer, a J-beta primer mix was included in a second PCR lasting roughly 6 to 12 cycles. One entry per CDR3 protein results from TCRdb running MiXCR on the 5' RACE reads. The data contain roughly 1,800,000 distinct CDR3 sequences, around half of them singletons. Study-level findings and limits: PBMCs were not sorted, which prevented a conclusive comparison of naive versus antigen-experienced cells.

Germline CDR1 LGHNA, CDR2 YNFKEQ. The CDR3 is made up of 13 amino acids. Trimming shortened V by 4 bases and J by 12 bases, and 16 bases separated the two germline ends. This sequence originates from a woman in her forties in good health. V is TRBV4-2 and J is TRBJ1-5, with TRBD1 as a possible D gene (5 bases). The material sequenced was blood. The chain's CDR3 is CASSPQGRDLQHF. The CDR3 coding sequence is TGTGCCAGCAGCCCCCAAGGGAGGGACCTCCAGCATTTT.